This T cell receptor beta chain was recovered during a study of blood T cell repertoires in COVID-19 (dated by TCRdb to the early 2020s). Study-wide context: Samples from collaborators originated in the United States, Italy and Spain and spanned both the acute and convalescent phases of COVID-19. Where available, HLA class I and class II types were taken from metadata supplied by the sample provider and were not determined by assay-based typing. The samples were drawn from the first 160 participants of the ongoing ImmuneRACE study and from over 950 subjects provided by 6 global collaborators. A de-identified subject ID, COVID-19 status, age in years and sex were almost always included in the sample metadata. The material from the prospective study consisted of cDNA or gDNA derived from T cells, B-cell-depleted T cells, or PBMCs. The repertoires were released in a freely available public database intended as a resource for research on the immune response to SARS-CoV-2. Subjects who had been exposed to COVID-19, were actively infected with it, or had recovered from it provided the deeply sampled blood TCRbeta repertoires that made up the dataset.

CDR1 and CDR2 are drawn from the germline V gene: SGHRS, YFSETQ. Relative to germline, V is missing 3 bases and J is missing 1 base, with 11 bases of the junction outside any gene match. From the cysteine through the phenylalanine, the CDR3 covers 17 amino acids. Only the CDR3 region is kept as DNA, spanning 51 bases read in frame from base 1. What the work shows at the level of the full study, not this receptor alone: Clinical and demographic metadata were provided uncurated, with the amount varying by source and participant.

TCRbeta CDR3 regions were amplified from genomic DNA by means of the immunoSEQ Assay, a bias-controlled multiplex PCR. The published analysis was carried out like this. The number of nucleated cells in each sample was estimated by amplification of reference gene primers within the assay. Sequence reads were collapsed and filtered to measure the absolute abundance of every unique TCRbeta CDR3 rearrangement. For each sample, productive Simpson clonality was calculated as the square root of Simpson's diversity index across productive rearrangements. Entries here come from immuneACCESS through TCRdb and include only in-frame sequences with V and J called. Some clones fail to appear in such tables; in the studies checked, an unresolved V gene covers under half of the shortfall, and the cause of the remainder is unknown. V and J calls and clone size are those listed in that table; D and trimming were worked out from the DNA. For this sample there are 35,000 to 50,000 clones; around nine tenths appear just once. The ten largest clones capture about 4.6% of the sample.

The collaborating institutions used their own protocols to collect whole blood in K2EDTA tubes. Collaborator samples were shipped for TCRbeta analysis as frozen whole blood, isolated PBMCs, or DNA extracted from either sample type. A remark on this clone: This receptor's antigen is unknown. Nothing much larger sits one base from this clone, and base qualities are not available.

This chain is built from TRBV5-1 and TRBJ2-7; 9 central nucleotides agree with TRBD2. The specimen sequenced was peripheral blood. This receptor was obtained from a human donor in a cohort sampled during active COVID-19. The DNA is as follows: TGCGCCAGCAGCTACCTTAGCGGGAGAGACAGATCCTACGAGCAGTACTTC. This sequence encodes CASSYLSGRDRSYEQYF.